The 13 T cell receptor beta chains given below trace back to one sample, sequenced in a study of shared clonotypes between healthy human individuals. The data were produced by immunoSEQ multiplex PCR, yet TCRdb's version contains in-frame clones alone and is incomplete. The sample consists of fewer than 600,000 clones, roughly 80% of them appearing once. Source material: PBMCs. These receptors were collected from a woman aged 40 to 50 in good health. Some clones in this sample may be carry-over from other donors' samples.

In regard to this clone: With a far larger clone one base away, a read error is the likely cause. J is TRBJ2-2 and V is TRBV30; a weak D match, TRBD2 (5 bases). Deletions cut 1 base from V and 6 bases from J, with 15 bases between. The CDR3 contains 15 residues. Germline CDR1 reads GTSNPN; CDR2 reads SVGIG (reference sequence). CDR3 in amino acids: CAWSASRVSAGELFF. The DNA for the CDR3 is TGTGCCTGGAGTGCCTCACGCGTTAGCGCCGGGGAGCTGTTTTTT.

The rearrangement uses TRBV29-1 and TRBJ1-1; D is undetermined. The CDR3 is made up of 12 amino acids. Germline V CDR1 and CDR2: SQVTM, ANQGSEA. The V end lost 7 bases, the J end lost 1 base, and 10 bases lay between the germline ends. The CDR3 DNA follows: TGCAGCGGGTTTCCAAGGAACACTGAAGCTTTCTTT. This codes for CSGFPRNTEAFF.

V is TRBV5-6 and J is TRBJ2-1, with D possibly TRBD2 on 5 matching bases. Looked up from germline, CDR1 is SGHDT and CDR2 is YYEEEE. V was pared by 3 bases and J by 6 bases, with 13 bases between. The CDR3 sequence is 14 residues long. The CDR3 loop reads CASSSGSWGNEQFF. CDR3 coding DNA: TGTGCCAGCAGCTCGGGATCTTGGGGCAATGAGCAGTTCTTC.

This clone was seen a handful of times. The chain combines TRBV29-1 with TRBJ1-2, with unresolved D. This CDR3 has 11 residues. From germline, CDR1 is SQVTM and CDR2 ANQGSEA. With 7 bases removed from V and 8 bases from J, the gap between germline ends came to 14 bases. The CDR3 sequence: CSAPAGVGYTF. CDR3 sequence (DNA): TGCAGCGCCCCGGCTGGCGTCGGCTACACCTTC.

This clone was counted a few times. V is TRBV2 and J is TRBJ1-1, with D possibly matching TRBD1 (5 bases). The germline V and J ends were trimmed by 7 bases and 7 bases, with 19 bases remaining between them. The CDR3 contains 14 residues. Germline V gives CDR1 SNHLY, CDR2 FYNNEI. CDR3 nucleotides: TGTGCCAGCACCAAACAACAGGCCCCCATTGAAGCTTTCTTT. It encodes CASTKQQAPIEAFF.

J is TRBJ2-2 and V is TRBV19; the D is unclear. CDR1 is LNHDA and CDR2 is SQIVND in the germline V gene (reference sequence). The CDR3 covers 15 residues. Between the trimmed V and J ends, which lost 1 base and 2 bases, there was a span of 8 bases. CDR3 sequence: CASSIGEPNTGELFF. CDR3 nucleotide sequence: TGTGCCAGTAGTATAGGGGAACCCAACACCGGGGAGCTGTTTTTT.

The rearrangement joins TRBV11-1 to TRBJ2-2, with 8 positions matching TRBD2. Germline lookup yields CDR1 SGHAT and CDR2 FQDESV (reference sequence). The CDR3 has 17 residues. V shed 4 bases, J shed 4 bases, and the junction held 11 bases outside the gene matches. CDR3 residues: CASSSSRGSGSTGELFF. The CDR3 region has the DNA TGTGCCAGCAGCTCAAGTCGGGGGAGCGGGAGCACCGGGGAGCTGTTTTTT.

V usage is TRBV7-2 and J usage is TRBJ1-5, with TRBD1 as a possible D gene (5 bases). Germline loops: CDR1 SGHTA, CDR2 FQGNSA. V gave up 6 bases and J gave up 9 bases, with 24 bases separating them. There are 16 residues in the CDR3. CDR3 loop: CASRFGARGLLRPQHF. The CDR3 DNA follows: TGTGCCAGCAGATTTGGGGCGAGAGGCTTGTTACGGCCCCAGCATTTT.

V usage is TRBV7-9 and J usage is TRBJ1-2, with 8 bases aligning to TRBD1. Per the germline V gene, CDR1 is SEHNR and CDR2 is FQNEAQ (reference sequence). CDR3 length: 14 residues. V was pared by 5 bases and J by 7 bases, with 9 bases of the junction left unmatched. The DNA for the CDR3 is TGTGCCAGCAGCCGACAGGGGTTTACTAGTGGCTACACCTTC. Its translation is CASSRQGFTSGYTF.

This chain uses TRBV6-6 with TRBJ2-7; 9 nucleotides align to TRBD1. The CDR3 is 14 amino acids. J lost 5 bases, V lost 7 bases, and 9 bases had no gene match. Germline CDR1 reads MNHNY; CDR2 reads SVGAGI (reference sequence). In nucleotides, the CDR3 is TGTGCCAGCAACCGGGACAGGGATTTTGACGAGCAGTACTTC. It codes for CASNRDRDFDEQYF.

The genes are TRBV6-5 and TRBJ2-7, with unresolved D. The CDR3 has 13 amino acids. Germline V CDR1 and CDR2: MNHEY, SVGAGI. Trimming shortened V by 7 bases and J by 2 bases, and 12 bases separated the two germline ends. CDR3: CASKGPGTYEQYF. CDR3 DNA sequence: TGTGCCAGCAAGGGTCCAGGTACCTACGAGCAGTACTTC.

V is TRBV28 and J is TRBJ1-1; TRBD1 aligns across 8 bases. The CDR3 sequence is 15 residues long. The ends lost 6 bases at V and 5 bases at J; junction bases unmatched: 11. The V gene's germline CDR1 is MDHEN and CDR2 SYDVKM. In nucleotides, the CDR3 is TGTGCCAGCAGAGACACAGGGGGAAAGGGGACTGAAGCTTTCTTT. Translation gives CASRDTGGKGTEAFF.

The chain uses TRBV10-1 and TRBJ1-1; weak D call: TRBD1 (5 bases). V lost 7 bases, J lost 5 bases, and 20 bases lay in between. CDR3 length: 15 residues. The V gene's germline CDR1 is WNHNN and CDR2 SYGVQD (reference sequence). Here the CDR3 DNA reads TGCGCCAGCACTCGATCAGGGTCGTTTTTTACTGAAGCTTTCTTT. This translates into CASTRSGSFFTEAFF.